This T cell receptor beta chain was profiled in a study of T-cell reconstitution after alpha-beta-depleted transplantation in children. Study findings and constraints: Some patients showed high day-60 TCRbeta diversity, which derived from surviving recipient T cells and thymic progenitors. Several hundred expanded graft clones reportedly were the source of alpha-beta T cells about two months after transplant. Among T cells one year after transplant, newly produced cells accounted for most counts and diversity.

The TCRbeta library incorporated unique molecular identifiers. TCRdb ran MiXCR on the PCR reads and lists one entry per CDR3 protein. In the table there are about 300,000 distinct CDR3 sequences, 6.5% to 9% of which are singletons. V was shortened by 3 bases and J by 8 bases, with 10 bases between the two germline ends. Germline V gene data show CDR1 as GTSNPN and CDR2 as SVGIG (reference sequence). The CDR3 totals 11 residues. This clonotype was counted a few times. Antigen specificity is unknown. The genes are TRBV30 and TRBJ1-1; weak D call: TRBD1 (5 bases). The specimen comprised peripheral blood, sampled 360 days after TCRalphabeta/CD19-depleted stem cell transplant. The clonotype comes from a female patient between 2 and 15 years old who had a stem cell transplant for Fanconi anemia, so the T cells may come from the graft donor. CDR3 region: CAWRGGAEAFF. The CDR3 region has the DNA TGTGCCTGGAGGGGTGGGGCGGAAGCTTTCTTT. The full variable domain, its missing parts supplied by reference TRBV30 and TRBJ1-1, is SQTIHQWPATLVQPVGSPLSLECTVEGTSNPNLYWYRQAAGRGLQLLFYSVGIGQISSEVPQNLSASRPQDRQFILSSKKLLLSDSGFYLCAWRGGAEAFFGQGTRLTVV.